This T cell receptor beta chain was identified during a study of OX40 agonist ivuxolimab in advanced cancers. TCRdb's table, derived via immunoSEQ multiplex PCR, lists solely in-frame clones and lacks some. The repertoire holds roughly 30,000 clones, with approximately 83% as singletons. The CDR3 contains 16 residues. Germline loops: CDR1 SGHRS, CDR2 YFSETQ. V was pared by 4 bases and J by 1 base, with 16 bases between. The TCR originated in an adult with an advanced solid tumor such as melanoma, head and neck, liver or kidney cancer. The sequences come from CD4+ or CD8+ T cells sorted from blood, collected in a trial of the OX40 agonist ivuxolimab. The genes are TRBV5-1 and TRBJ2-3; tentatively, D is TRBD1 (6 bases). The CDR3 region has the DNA TGCGCCAGCAGCCTGGGGGCCTTCGACCGCACAGATACGCAGTATTTT. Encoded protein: CASSLGAFDRTDTQYF.